This is a list of T cell receptor beta chains from one sample in a study of T cell responses to AZD1222 COVID-19 vaccine. Only in-frame clones appear in the TCRdb table, and some are missing; sequencing was by immunoSEQ multiplex PCR. Found here are 130,000 to 150,000 clones, 75% to 95% of them singletons; the top ten hold around 2.8%. Specimen: peripheral blood, collected on day 0 of AZD1222 vaccination. The origin of the receptors is an adult in good health. Both conserved end residues are trimmed from each CDR3. A D gene is named only where the DNA matches it firmly.

>TRBV4-1|TRBD2|TRBJ2-3
ASSRGSGSNLNTQY
>TRBV7-9|TRBD1|TRBJ1-5
ASSYGTGKNQPQH
>TRBV6-5|TRBD1|TRBJ2-3
ASRVPGQGDTQY
>TRBV25-1|TRBD1|TRBJ2-7
ASSSGQGHEQY
>TRBV5-1|TRBD1|TRBJ1-3
ASSPDRAGNTIY
>TRBV30|.|TRBJ1-3
AYGPGTGGSGNTIY
>TRBV10-3|.|TRBJ1-2
AIEGTNGYT
>TRBV7-9|TRBD2|TRBJ2-1
ASSLLAGAYNEQF
>TRBV11-3|.|TRBJ1-1
ASSLEFRMNTEAF
>TRBV4-1|.|TRBJ1-1
ASSQGPGENTEAF
>TRBV14|.|TRBJ2-5
ASSQNTGGRETQY
>TRBV27|.|TRBJ1-6
ASSLHAYNSPLH
>TRBV6-5|.|TRBJ1-2
ATGRGFYYGYT
>TRBV27|TRBD1|TRBJ2-7
ASSYGQGYYEQY
>TRBV24-1|TRBD2|TRBJ2-3
ATSDSSSGRRNTQY
>TRBV7-5|.|TRBJ1-6
ARSLEGCSNSPLH
>TRBV3-1/TRBV3-2|TRBD1|TRBJ1-5
ASSHATGGFNQPQH
>TRBV5-4|.|TRBJ1-1
ASSWNGGITEAF
>TRBV6-5|.|TRBJ2-7
ASSYRSSYEQY
>TRBV28|TRBD1|TRBJ1-5
ASRDRGLRDQPQH
>TRBV4-3|.|TRBJ2-5
ASSLKPGTQPGTQY
>TRBV18|.|TRBJ2-7
ASSPHTDSYEQY
>TRBV7-9|.|TRBJ2-1
ASSTIIRVLRNEQF
>TRBV19|TRBD1|TRBJ1-4
ASSKGGTANEKLF
>TRBV25-1|TRBD1|TRBJ1-1
ASSESPTGLGTEAF
>TRBV5-1|TRBD1|TRBJ2-7
ASSPTGGAYEQY
>TRBV5-4|.|TRBJ2-5
ASSLRQQETQY